A single TCR beta chain is shown here with its context. Its antigen is undetermined. This entry comes from a study of T cell responses to AZD1222 COVID-19 vaccine. About the study: Pooled samples include second doses given at about 4 or 12 weeks.

Profiling relied on immunoSEQ multiplex PCR, and the TCRdb table lists in-frame clones only, not all of them. The data show about 160,000 clones, approximately 90% seen once. V gave up 4 bases and J gave up 10 bases; unmatched junction bases: 8. From germline, CDR1 is LGHDT and CDR2 YNNKEL (reference sequence). The CDR3 has 16 residues. Study conclusions and caveats: Vaccine-related CD4 TCRs covered spike, predominating at 160-218 and 743-854.

The J gene is TRBJ1-6, the V gene TRBV3-1 (or the pseudogene TRBV3-2), with 12 bases that match TRBD1. Sample: peripheral blood, taken on day 0 of AZD1222 vaccination. The TCR originated in an adult in good health. Written as DNA, the CDR3 is TGTGCCAGCAGCCTTAGGGACAGGGGGCCGGGATCACCCCTCCACTTT. Protein sequence: CASSLRDRGPGSPLHF.